Each of the 22 T cell receptor beta chains below was sequenced from the same sample in a study of cytomegalovirus exposure and HLA in healthy donors. The PCR ran on 60 Vbeta and 13 Jbeta primers. Clones were read by immunoSEQ multiplex PCR, and TCRdb kept only the in-frame ones, dropping some. The sample records around 130,000 clones, about 74% being singletons. What was sequenced was PBMCs. These receptors were taken from a woman between 45 and 65 years old in good health and CMV-seropositive.

The J gene is TRBJ1-1, the V gene TRBV19; D possibly corresponds to TRBD1 (5 bases). Germline CDR1 reads LNHDA; CDR2 reads SQIVND (reference sequence). V lost 6 bases, J lost 5 bases, and 16 bases lay in between. This CDR3 contains 14 residues. CDR3 coding DNA: TGTGCCAGTAGCCTAACTAGGGGAGGGACTGAAGCTTTCTTT. This encodes CASSLTRGGTEAFF.

The chain employs TRBV5-1 and TRBJ1-3; TRBD1 is a possible D gene (5 bases). V lost 7 bases and J 0 bases, leaving 11 bases between the germline ends. Looked up from germline, CDR1 is SGHRS and CDR2 is YFSETQ. CDR3 length equals 14 residues. The CDR3 region is CASHPGGSGNTIYF. The CDR3 DNA reads as TGCGCCAGCCACCCGGGGGGCTCTGGAAACACCATATATTTT.

A word on this clone: An end of the junction differs from the germline gene, which may be a read error. The chain combines TRBV6-5 with TRBJ1-1; 7 bases fit TRBD1. The CDR3 consists of 14 residues. Germline V gene sequence: CDR1 MNHEY, CDR2 SVGAGI. CDR3: CAISEGGQYTEAFF. The DNA for the CDR3 is TGTGCCATCAGTGAGGGGGGACAGTACACTGAAGCTTTCTTT.

This clone was counted a single time. V gene TRBV5-6 combines with J gene TRBJ1-2; 8 positions agree with TRBD1. The CDR3 loop spans 13 amino acids. The V and J ends lost 4 bases and 8 bases, in that order; junction bases with no gene match: 7. The germline CDR1 and CDR2 sequences are SGHDT and YYEEEE. The CDR3 is CASSQNDRGGYTF. CDR3 bases: TGTGCCAGCAGCCAAAATGACAGGGGCGGCTACACCTTC.

A few counts support this clone. The chain couples TRBV27 to TRBJ2-1, with 9 bases that match TRBD1. The CDR3 runs to 15 residues. Germline V gene lookup returns CDR1 MNHEY and CDR2 SMNVEV (reference sequence). J was trimmed by 4 bases and V by 7 bases; bases with no gene match: 8. The CDR3 sequence is CASTSGTGNYNEQFF. The CDR3 DNA is TGTGCCAGCACCTCCGGGACAGGGAATTACAATGAGCAGTTCTTC.

In this sample, this clone turned up a few times. The chain joins TRBV30 to TRBJ2-6; a weak D match, TRBD1 (6 bases). The CDR3 spans 15 residues. Germline CDR1 GTSNPN, CDR2 SVGIG (reference sequence). CDR3 sequence: CASGQPPLAANVLTF. The CDR3 DNA is TGTGCATCGGGACAACCACCTTTGGCGGCCAACGTCCTGACTTTC.

The V gene is TRBV5-1, the J gene TRBJ1-4; 8 nucleotides agree with TRBD1. V lost 4 bases and J lost 0; bases outside the gene matches: 5. Germline V gives CDR1 SGHRS, CDR2 YFSETQ. This CDR3 has 16 amino acids. The CDR3 nucleotides read TGCGCCAGCAGCGAGACAGGGGCTACAACTAATGAAAAACTGTTTTTT. As protein: CASSETGATTNEKLFF. The full variable domain, its missing parts supplied by reference TRBV5-1 and TRBJ1-4, is KAGVTQTPRYLIKTRGQQVTLSCSPISGHRSVSWYQQTPGQGLQFLFEYFSETQRNKGNFPGRFSGRQFSNSRSEMNVSTLELGDSALYLCASSETGATTNEKLFFGSGTQLSVL.

The CDR3 region is CASSQGGPGGAGANVLTF. The DNA of the CDR3 is TGTGCCAGCAGCCAAGGGGGGCCAGGGGGCGCTGGGGCCAACGTCCTGACTTTC. The J gene is TRBJ2-6, the V gene TRBV4-2; TRBD1 matches 8 bases. The CDR3 extends over 18 amino acids. With 1 base clipped from V and 2 bases from J, the junction kept 7 bases outside the gene matches. Germline CDR1 reads LGHNA; CDR2 reads YNFKEQ.

This chain joins TRBV5-1 and TRBJ2-6; no firm D call. The CDR3 is made up of 15 amino acids. The germline CDR1 and CDR2 sequences are SGHRS and YFSETQ. Trimming shortened V by 4 bases and J by 0 bases, and 8 bases separated the two germline ends. CDR3 protein: CASSLPGSGANVLTF. CDR3 nucleotide sequence: TGCGCCAGCAGCCTGCCGGGCTCTGGGGCCAACGTCCTGACTTTC.

This clone was observed a handful of times. This sequence joins TRBV7-2 and TRBJ2-1; 7 bases are shared with TRBD1. The V and J ends lost 9 bases and 4 bases, in that order; junction bases with no gene match: 12. Germline V gene lookup returns CDR1 SGHTA and CDR2 FQGNSA. The length of the CDR3 is 15 residues. Here the CDR3 reads CASTAGTEEYNEQFF. The DNA for the CDR3 is TGTGCCAGTACTGCCGGGACAGAGGAATACAATGAGCAGTTCTTC.

The chain combines TRBV7-2 with TRBJ2-7; the match to TRBD1 covers 8 bases. Per germline, CDR1 SGHTA and CDR2 FQGNSA. The V and J ends lost 3 bases and 0 bases, in that order; junction bases with no gene match: 1. CDR3 size: 14 residues. CDR3 residues: CASSFDRGSYEQYF. As DNA, the CDR3 is TGTGCCAGCAGCTTCGACAGGGGCTCCTACGAGCAGTACTTC.

V usage is TRBV7-8 and J usage is TRBJ2-7, with D perhaps TRBD1 (6 bases). Trimming removed 1 base at V and 3 bases at J, with 16 bases between. The CDR3 loop spans 16 amino acids. Germline CDR1 is SGHVS and CDR2 is FQNEAQ. CDR3 residues: CASSLEAGTKDYEQYF. The CDR3 coding sequence is TGTGCCAGCAGCTTAGAAGCCGGGACAAAAGACTACGAGCAGTACTTC.

V and J are TRBV2 and TRBJ2-1; TRBD2 agrees at 11 bases. V trimming: 7 bases; J trimming: 5 bases; junction bases outside the gene matches: 1. The CDR3 sequence is 13 residues long. Germline assignment: CDR1 SNHLY and CDR2 FYNNEI. The CDR3 DNA is TGTGCCAGCACTAGCGGGGGGAACAATGAGCAGTTCTTC. It is translated as CASTSGGNNEQFF.

This clone is labeled as medium-sized (0.01 to 0.1%). The rearrangement uses TRBV5-4 and TRBJ2-3; TRBD2 might be the D (7 bases). The CDR3 sequence is 14 residues long. V gave up 1 base and J gave up 8 bases, with 14 bases separating them. Germline V CDR1 and CDR2: SGHNT, YYREEE (reference sequence). The CDR3 DNA is TGTGCCAGCAGCTTGAGAGGGGGAGGGGGTACGCAGTATTTT. This sequence encodes CASSLRGGGGTQYF.

This clone was found once. The chain carries TRBV7-9 and TRBJ2-1; weak D call: TRBD2 (6 bases). Germline loops: CDR1 SEHNR, CDR2 FQNEAQ (reference sequence). Trimming left V 5 bases short and J 3 bases short, with 8 bases between. CDR3 length: 13 residues. Written as DNA, the CDR3 is TGTGCCAGCAGCGAGCGGGTCTACAATGAGCAGTTCTTC. This encodes CASSERVYNEQFF.

The V gene is TRBV30, the J gene TRBJ1-4; no reliable D call. The V and J ends lost 1 base and 2 bases respectively, with 11 bases between them. This CDR3 has 15 amino acids. From germline, CDR1 is GTSNPN and CDR2 SVGIG (reference sequence). The CDR3 sequence: CAWSAIGATNEKLFF. CDR3 nucleotides: TGTGCCTGGAGTGCCATTGGTGCGACTAATGAAAAACTGTTTTTT.

V usage is TRBV4-2 and J usage is TRBJ2-7; TRBD1 matches 8 bases. V lost 0 bases to trimming and J lost 2 bases; unmatched junction nucleotides: 3. The CDR3 loop spans 15 amino acids. Germline V lookup: CDR1 LGHNA, CDR2 YNFKEQ. For the CDR3, the DNA is TGTGCCAGCAGCCAAGATATGGGACAGGCCTACGAGCAGTACTTC. Residues: CASSQDMGQAYEQYF.

The chain employs TRBV9 and TRBJ2-5; D is perhaps TRBD2 (5 bases). This CDR3 is 12 amino acids long. The V gene lost 2 bases and the J gene lost 5 bases, with 7 bases spanning the gap. Per the germline V gene, CDR1 is SGDLS and CDR2 is YYNGEE. In nucleotides, the CDR3 is TGTGCCAGCAGCGTCGGGGTGGAGACCCAGTACTTC. Amino acid sequence: CASSVGVETQYF.

This clone appeared once. The rearrangement links TRBV14 to TRBJ2-3, with a tentative D call TRBD1 (5 bases). V lost 2 bases and J 5 bases, leaving 11 bases between the germline ends. CDR1 and CDR2 from the germline V gene are SGHDN and FVKESK. The CDR3 is made up of 14 amino acids. In nucleotides, the CDR3 is TGTGCCAGCAGCCAAAGGACAATCATAGATACGCAGTATTTT. Translation gives CASSQRTIIDTQYF.

This chain connects TRBV2 to TRBJ2-7; tentative D call: TRBD2 (5 bases). Germline V gene data show CDR1 as SNHLY and CDR2 as FYNNEI. The CDR3 spans 13 residues. V was clipped by 2 bases and J by 6 bases, with 11 bases between them. The CDR3 bases are TGTGCCAGCAGTGAACTGCGGGCTCGCGAGCAGTACTTC. It is translated as CASSELRAREQYF.

This rearrangement joins TRBV6-1 to TRBJ2-1; D is undetermined. Trimming stripped 7 bases from V and 10 bases from J, with 11 bases between. CDR3 length: 11 amino acids. Germline values: CDR1 MNHNS, CDR2 SASEGT. CDR3 nucleotide sequence: TGTGCCAGCACCGAGGCCGGGGAGCAGTTCTTC. This translates into CASTEAGEQFF.

The V call is TRBV7-2, the J call TRBJ2-3; TRBD1 might be the D (5 bases). The ends were cut back, 6 bases at V and 3 bases at J, with 16 bases in the middle. The CDR3 contains 15 residues. CDR1 SGHTA and CDR2 FQGNSA come from the germline V gene. CDR3 residues: CASSIGTGGTDTQYF. As DNA, the CDR3 is TGTGCCAGCAGTATAGGAACAGGTGGGACAGATACGCAGTATTTT.